The clone carrying this T cell receptor (beta chain) came up once. Between the trimmed V and J ends, which lost 2 bases and 4 bases, there was a span of 9 bases. The CDR3 length is 14 residues. Germline CDR1 MNHNS, CDR2 SASEGT. Clones were sequenced by immunoSEQ multiplex PCR, and TCRdb holds only the in-frame ones, with some missing. This repertoire shows 30,000 to 45,000 clones, approximately 88% found once; its top ten account for roughly 7.2%. This entry comes from a study of blood T cell repertoires in COVID-19. The source material was peripheral blood. The receptor comes from a human donor in a cohort sampled during active COVID-19. The chain joins TRBV6-1 to TRBJ1-3, with D tentatively TRBD1 (6 bases). CDR3 amino acids: CASSERGGGNTIYF. In DNA form, the CDR3 reads TGTGCCAGCAGTGAAAGGGGGGGAGGAAACACCATATATTTT.